Listed below are T cell receptor beta chains from one sample, sequenced in a study of CD8 T cells in ankylosing spondylitis. TCRdb used MiXCR to reprocess the 5' RACE reads, holding one entry per CDR3 protein. The sample gives roughly 220,000 distinct CDR3 sequences, roughly a tenth of which show up once; approximately 20% is in the top ten. The specimen was blood, either unsorted or a sorted T cell fraction (not recorded which). The receptors derive from a male donor with ankylosing spondylitis or in good health (not recorded which). The CDR3 runs from the conserved cysteine through the conserved F or W. A D gene is named only where the DNA matches it firmly. Not every row has a clone size; where given, it reads once, few, many or a size class.

j_call: TRBJ2-1
v_call: TRBV27
clone_size: many
d_call: .
cdr3_nt: TGTGCCAGCAGTTCGTACCCAGGCCTCTACAATGAGCAGTTCTTC
cdr3_aa: CASSSYPGLYNEQFF

j_call: TRBJ2-5
v_call: TRBV20-1
clone_size: .
d_call: TRBD2
cdr3_nt: TGCAGTGCTGGAACCTCTACCGGGGGGCAAGAGACCCAGTACTTC
cdr3_aa: CSAGTSTGGQETQYF

j_call: TRBJ1-1
v_call: TRBV5-1
clone_size: many
d_call: .
cdr3_nt: TGCGCCAGCAGCCCCCGGCCAACCAACACTGAAGCTTTCTTT
cdr3_aa: CASSPRPTNTEAFF

j_call: TRBJ2-7
v_call: TRBV20-1
clone_size: many
d_call: .
cdr3_nt: TGCAGTGCTAGAGATGTGCTCCTCTACGAGCAGTACTTC
cdr3_aa: CSARDVLLYEQYF

j_call: TRBJ2-3
v_call: TRBV9
clone_size: many
d_call: .
cdr3_nt: TGTGCCAGCAGCGTAGGTGGGGCGAGGGATACGCAGTATTTT
cdr3_aa: CASSVGGARDTQYF

j_call: TRBJ2-2
v_call: TRBV2
clone_size: many
d_call: .
cdr3_nt: TGTGCCAGCAGTGAGTCGGAGCACTCCGGGGAGCTGTTTTTT
cdr3_aa: CASSESEHSGELFF

j_call: TRBJ2-7
v_call: TRBV6-2/TRBV6-3
clone_size: few
d_call: .
cdr3_nt: TGTGCCAGCAGTTACGACGGGCTCTACGAGCAGTACTTC
cdr3_aa: CASSYDGLYEQYF

j_call: TRBJ2-4
v_call: TRBV9
clone_size: many
d_call: TRBD2
cdr3_nt: TGTGCCAGCAGCCCACCAAGGACTAGCGGGGGTGGCATTCAGTACTTC
cdr3_aa: CASSPPRTSGGGIQYF

j_call: TRBJ1-1
v_call: TRBV3-1
clone_size: few
d_call: TRBD1
cdr3_nt: TGTGCCAGCAGCCCCAAGGACAGGGGGCGGTTCGGAGCTTTCTTT
cdr3_aa: CASSPKDRGRFGAFF

j_call: TRBJ2-5
v_call: TRBV7-8
clone_size: many
d_call: TRBD2
cdr3_nt: TGTGCCAGCAGCCCTCGACTAGCGGGGAACCAAGAGACCCAGTACTTC
cdr3_aa: CASSPRLAGNQETQYF

j_call: TRBJ2-7
v_call: TRBV29-1
clone_size: many
d_call: .
cdr3_nt: TGCAGCGTTGACGACAGCGCCTACGAGCAGTACTTC
cdr3_aa: CSVDDSAYEQYF

j_call: TRBJ2-6
v_call: TRBV5-1
clone_size: medium-sized
d_call: .
cdr3_nt: TGCGCCAGCAGCTTTGGACAAATCTCTGGGGCCAACGTCCTGACTTTC
cdr3_aa: CASSFGQISGANVLTF

j_call: TRBJ2-7
v_call: TRBV7-9
clone_size: many
d_call: TRBD1
cdr3_nt: TGTGCCAGCAGCTTAATATTGACAGGGGGAAACTACGAGCAGTACTTC
cdr3_aa: CASSLILTGGNYEQYF

j_call: TRBJ1-3
v_call: TRBV12-3/TRBV12-4
clone_size: .
d_call: .
cdr3_nt: TGTGCCAGCAGTCCTAGAGACAGGAGCTCTGGAAACACCATATATTTT
cdr3_aa: CASSPRDRSSGNTIYF

j_call: TRBJ2-7
v_call: TRBV7-9
clone_size: many
d_call: .
cdr3_nt: TGTGCCAGCAGCCTAGTTGCGCGGACCGGTTCCTACGAGCAGTACTTC
cdr3_aa: CASSLVARTGSYEQYF

j_call: TRBJ1-6
v_call: TRBV6-1
clone_size: many
d_call: .
cdr3_nt: TGTGCCAGCAGTGAAAGAAGCTCCTATAATTCACCCCTCCACTTT
cdr3_aa: CASSERSSYNSPLHF

j_call: TRBJ2-1
v_call: TRBV10-3
clone_size: few
d_call: .
cdr3_nt: TGTGCCATCACTGAGGTCCTCGGGGTTAATCACAATGAGCAGTTCTTC
cdr3_aa: CAITEVLGVNHNEQFF

j_call: TRBJ2-1
v_call: TRBV7-8
clone_size: many
d_call: TRBD1
cdr3_nt: TGTGCCAGCAGCGTTGGGACAGCCAATGAGCAGTTCTTC
cdr3_aa: CASSVGTANEQFF

j_call: TRBJ1-6
v_call: TRBV12-3/TRBV12-4
clone_size: many
d_call: .
cdr3_nt: TGTGCCAGCAGTCGCAGGGATTCACCCCTCCACTTT
cdr3_aa: CASSRRDSPLHF

j_call: TRBJ2-7
v_call: TRBV7-2
clone_size: many
d_call: TRBD2
cdr3_nt: TGTGCCAGCACCCCACTTGGGACTAGCGGGGGTTACGAGCAGTACTTC
cdr3_aa: CASTPLGTSGGYEQYF

j_call: TRBJ2-6
v_call: TRBV3-1
clone_size: many
d_call: .
cdr3_nt: TGTGCCAGCAGCCAAGGGACTACCGGGGCCAACGTCCTGACTTTC
cdr3_aa: CASSQGTTGANVLTF

j_call: TRBJ1-5
v_call: TRBV20-1
clone_size: few
d_call: .
cdr3_nt: TGCAGTGCAGCTGGAACAAATCAGCCCCAGCATTTT
cdr3_aa: CSAAGTNQPQHF

j_call: TRBJ2-1
v_call: TRBV5-1
clone_size: many
d_call: .
cdr3_nt: TGCGCCAGCAGCTCTGAGGGATACAATGAGCAGTTCTTC
cdr3_aa: CASSSEGYNEQFF

j_call: TRBJ2-3
v_call: TRBV9
clone_size: many
d_call: .
cdr3_nt: TGTGCCAGCAGCGTAGGGGAGTGGGGAGATACGCAGTATTTT
cdr3_aa: CASSVGEWGDTQYF

j_call: TRBJ1-3
v_call: TRBV12-3/TRBV12-4
clone_size: few
d_call: .
cdr3_nt: TGTGCCAGCAGTTTCCGGGACGAGCGCACCATATATTTT
cdr3_aa: CASSFRDERTIYF

j_call: TRBJ2-3
v_call: TRBV5-6
clone_size: many
d_call: TRBD2
cdr3_nt: TGTGCCAGCAGCCCGGGGGGAGCGGTCACAGATACGCAGTATTTT
cdr3_aa: CASSPGGAVTDTQYF